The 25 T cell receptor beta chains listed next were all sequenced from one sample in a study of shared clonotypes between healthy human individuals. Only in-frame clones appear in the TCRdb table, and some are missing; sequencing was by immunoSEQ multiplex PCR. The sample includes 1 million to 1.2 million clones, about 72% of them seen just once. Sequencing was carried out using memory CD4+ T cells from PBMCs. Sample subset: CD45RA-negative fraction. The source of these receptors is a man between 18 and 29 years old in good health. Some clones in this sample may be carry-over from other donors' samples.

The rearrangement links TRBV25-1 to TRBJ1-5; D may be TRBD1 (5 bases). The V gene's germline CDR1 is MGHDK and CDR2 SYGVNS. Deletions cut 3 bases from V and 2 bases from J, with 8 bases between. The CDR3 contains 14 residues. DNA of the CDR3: TGTGCCAGCAGTGAGACGGGGGGCAATCAGCCCCAGCATTTT. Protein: CASSETGGNQPQHF.

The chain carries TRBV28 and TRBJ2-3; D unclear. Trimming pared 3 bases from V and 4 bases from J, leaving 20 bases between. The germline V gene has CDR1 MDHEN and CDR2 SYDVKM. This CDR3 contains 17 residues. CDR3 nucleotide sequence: TGTGCCAGCAGTTTGATATTGATCGAGCATACACCAGATACGCAGTATTTT. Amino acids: CASSLILIEHTPDTQYF.

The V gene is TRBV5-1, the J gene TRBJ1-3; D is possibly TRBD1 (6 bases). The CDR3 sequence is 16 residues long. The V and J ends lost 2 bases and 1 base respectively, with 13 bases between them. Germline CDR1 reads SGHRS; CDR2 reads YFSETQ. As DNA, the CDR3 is TGCGCCAGCAGCTTACAGGGTCAGGGTTCTGGAAACACCATATATTTT. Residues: CASSLQGQGSGNTIYF.

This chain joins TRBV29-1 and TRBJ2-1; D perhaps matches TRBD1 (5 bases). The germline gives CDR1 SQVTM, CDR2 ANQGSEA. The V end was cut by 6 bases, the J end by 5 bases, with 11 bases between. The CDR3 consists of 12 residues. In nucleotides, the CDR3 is TGCAGCGTACAGGTGCTGGACAATGAGCAGTTCTTC. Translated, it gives CSVQVLDNEQFF.

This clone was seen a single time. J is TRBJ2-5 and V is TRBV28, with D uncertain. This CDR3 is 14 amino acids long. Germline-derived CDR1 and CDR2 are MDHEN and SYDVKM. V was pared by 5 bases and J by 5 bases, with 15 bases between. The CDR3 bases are TGTGCCAGCAGTCCCACCGATATCCTCGAGACCCAGTACTTC. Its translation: CASSPTDILETQYF.

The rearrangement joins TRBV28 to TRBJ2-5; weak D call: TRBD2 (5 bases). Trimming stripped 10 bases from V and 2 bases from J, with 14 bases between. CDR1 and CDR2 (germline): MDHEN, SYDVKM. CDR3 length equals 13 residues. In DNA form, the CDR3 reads TGTGCCACCTTCCCTCCGGGGCAAGAGACCCAGTACTTC. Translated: CATFPPGQETQYF.

CDR3 sequence (DNA): TGTGCCAGCAGCTTAGGACAGGGCTCTGGAAACACCATATATTTT. This sequence encodes CASSLGQGSGNTIYF. J is TRBJ1-3 and V is TRBV7-9; TRBD1 aligns across 7 bases. The CDR3 consists of 15 residues. The junction had 0 bases not matched to a gene; V was cut back by 1 base and J by 0 bases. The germline V gene encodes CDR1 SEHNR and CDR2 FQNEAQ (reference sequence).

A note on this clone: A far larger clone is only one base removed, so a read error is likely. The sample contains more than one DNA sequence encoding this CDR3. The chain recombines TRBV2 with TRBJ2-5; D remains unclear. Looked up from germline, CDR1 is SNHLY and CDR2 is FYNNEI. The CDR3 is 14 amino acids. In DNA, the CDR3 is TGTGCCAGCATGGGCCCCCCCCGCGCGGAGACCCAATACTTC. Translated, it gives CASMGPPRAETQYF.

The CDR3 DNA reads as TGTGCCAGCAGGCTGACGACAGGGCCTGGCTACACCTTC. Translated, it gives CASRLTTGPGYTF. V gene TRBV6-5 combines with J gene TRBJ1-2; 7 bases are shared with TRBD1. V dropped 6 bases and J dropped 7; count of bases not matched to a gene: 8. The CDR3 is made up of 13 amino acids. Germline assignment: CDR1 MNHEY and CDR2 SVGAGI.

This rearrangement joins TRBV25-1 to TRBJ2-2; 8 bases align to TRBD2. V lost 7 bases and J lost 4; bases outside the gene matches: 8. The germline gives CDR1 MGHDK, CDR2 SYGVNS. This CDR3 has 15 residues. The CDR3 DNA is TGTGCCAGCATGGGGCGCGGGGGGTTCACCGGGGAGCTGTTTTTT. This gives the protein CASMGRGGFTGELFF.

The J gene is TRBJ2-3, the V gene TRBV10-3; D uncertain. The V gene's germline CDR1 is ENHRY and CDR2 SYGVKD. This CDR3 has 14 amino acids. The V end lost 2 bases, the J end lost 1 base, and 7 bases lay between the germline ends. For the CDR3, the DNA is TGTGCCATCAGTGAGGCTTTTCGCACAGATACGCAGTATTTT. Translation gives CAISEAFRTDTQYF.

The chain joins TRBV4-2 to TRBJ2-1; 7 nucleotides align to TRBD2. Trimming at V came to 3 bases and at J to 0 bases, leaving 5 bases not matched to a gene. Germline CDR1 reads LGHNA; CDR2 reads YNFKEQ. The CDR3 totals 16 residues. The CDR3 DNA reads TGTGCCAGCAGCCAGTGGGGGGAGGGCTCCTACAATGAGCAGTTCTTC. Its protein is CASSQWGEGSYNEQFF.

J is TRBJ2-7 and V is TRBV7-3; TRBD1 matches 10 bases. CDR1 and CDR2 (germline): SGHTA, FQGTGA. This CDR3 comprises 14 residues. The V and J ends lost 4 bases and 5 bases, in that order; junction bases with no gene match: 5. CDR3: CASSSGTGVNEQYF. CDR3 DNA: TGTGCCAGCAGCTCCGGGACAGGGGTCAACGAGCAGTACTTC.

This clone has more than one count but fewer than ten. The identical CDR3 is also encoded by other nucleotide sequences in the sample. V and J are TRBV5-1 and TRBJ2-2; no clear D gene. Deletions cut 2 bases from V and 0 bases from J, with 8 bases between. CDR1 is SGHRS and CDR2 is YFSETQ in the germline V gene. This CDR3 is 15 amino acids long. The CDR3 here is CASSLVSANTGELFF. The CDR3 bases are TGCGCCAGCAGCTTAGTAAGCGCGAACACCGGGGAGCTGTTTTTT.

CDR3 bases: TGTGCCAGCAGCTTGGGGGGCGAAAATTCTTTCTACGAGCAGTACTTC. It codes for CASSLGGENSFYEQYF. J is TRBJ2-7 and V is TRBV5-4; D possibly corresponds to TRBD1 (5 bases). Trimming cost V 0 bases and J 3 bases, with 16 bases left between them. The CDR3 has 16 amino acids. Germline V gene lookup returns CDR1 SGHNT and CDR2 YYREEE (reference sequence). Full variable domain (outside the CDR3, taken from reference TRBV5-4 and TRBJ2-7): ETGVTQSPTHLIKTRGQQVTLRCSSQSGHNTVSWYQQALGQGPQFIFQYYREEENGRGNFPPRFSGLQFPNYSSELNVNALELDDSALYLCASSLGGENSFYEQYFGPGTRLTVT.

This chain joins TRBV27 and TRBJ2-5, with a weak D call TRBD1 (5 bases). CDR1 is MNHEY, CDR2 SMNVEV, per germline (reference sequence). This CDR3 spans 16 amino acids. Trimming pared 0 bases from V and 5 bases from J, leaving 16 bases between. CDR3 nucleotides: TGTGCCAGCAGTTTATCGCTGGGGCAGGGTTGGGAGACCCAGTACTTC. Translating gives CASSLSLGQGWETQYF.

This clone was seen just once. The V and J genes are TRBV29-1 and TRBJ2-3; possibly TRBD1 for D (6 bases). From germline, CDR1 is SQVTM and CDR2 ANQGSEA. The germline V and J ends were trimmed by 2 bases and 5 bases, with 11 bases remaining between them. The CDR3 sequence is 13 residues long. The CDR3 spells CSVESGTKDTQYF. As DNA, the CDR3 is TGCAGCGTTGAATCCGGGACAAAAGATACGCAGTATTTT.

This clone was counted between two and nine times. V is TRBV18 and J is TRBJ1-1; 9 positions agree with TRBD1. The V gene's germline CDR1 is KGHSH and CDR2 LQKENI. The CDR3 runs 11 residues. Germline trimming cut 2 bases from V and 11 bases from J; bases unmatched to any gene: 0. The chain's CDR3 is CASSPDRGAFF. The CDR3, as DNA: TGTGCCAGCTCACCAGACAGGGGGGCTTTCTTT.

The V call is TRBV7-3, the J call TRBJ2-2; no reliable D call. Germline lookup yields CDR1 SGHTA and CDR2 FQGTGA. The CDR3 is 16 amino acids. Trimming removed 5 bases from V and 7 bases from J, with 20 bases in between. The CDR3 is CASSLAPGDRSGELFF. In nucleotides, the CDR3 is TGTGCCAGCAGCCTCGCCCCAGGAGACCGAAGCGGGGAGCTGTTTTTT.

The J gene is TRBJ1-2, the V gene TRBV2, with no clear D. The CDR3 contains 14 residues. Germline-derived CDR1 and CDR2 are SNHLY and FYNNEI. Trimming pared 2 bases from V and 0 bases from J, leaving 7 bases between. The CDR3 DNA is TGTGCCAGCAGTGAACTGACGGCTAACTATGGCTACACCTTC. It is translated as CASSELTANYGYTF.

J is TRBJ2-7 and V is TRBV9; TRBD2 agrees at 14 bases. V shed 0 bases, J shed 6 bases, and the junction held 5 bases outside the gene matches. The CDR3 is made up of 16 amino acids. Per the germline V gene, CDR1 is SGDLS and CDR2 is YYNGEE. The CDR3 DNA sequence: TGTGCCAGCAGCGTAGGACTAGCGGGAGGGCCGGTCGAGCAGTACTTC. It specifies CASSVGLAGGPVEQYF.

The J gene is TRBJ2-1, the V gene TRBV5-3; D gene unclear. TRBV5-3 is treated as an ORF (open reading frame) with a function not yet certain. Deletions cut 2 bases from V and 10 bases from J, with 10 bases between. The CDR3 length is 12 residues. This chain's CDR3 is CARSFRSAEQFF. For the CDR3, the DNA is TGTGCCAGAAGCTTTCGGTCGGCCGAGCAGTTCTTC.

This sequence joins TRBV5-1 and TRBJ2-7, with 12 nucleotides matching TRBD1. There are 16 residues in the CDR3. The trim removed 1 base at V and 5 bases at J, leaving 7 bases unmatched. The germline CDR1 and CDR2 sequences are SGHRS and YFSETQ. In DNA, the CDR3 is TGCGCCAGCAGCTTGTTTAAGGGACAGGGGGCTGACGAGCAGTACTTC. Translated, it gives CASSLFKGQGADEQYF.

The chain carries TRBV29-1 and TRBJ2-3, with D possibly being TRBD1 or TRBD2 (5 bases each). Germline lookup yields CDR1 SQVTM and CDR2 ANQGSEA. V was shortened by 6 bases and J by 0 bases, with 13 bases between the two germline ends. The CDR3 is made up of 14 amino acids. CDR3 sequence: CSVWGSPSTDTQYF. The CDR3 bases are TGCAGCGTGTGGGGGTCCCCTAGCACAGATACGCAGTATTTT.

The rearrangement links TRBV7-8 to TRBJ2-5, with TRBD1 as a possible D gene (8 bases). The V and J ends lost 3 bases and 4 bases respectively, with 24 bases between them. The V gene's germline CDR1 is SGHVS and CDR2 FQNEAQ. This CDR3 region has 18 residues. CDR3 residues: CASSFDSFRTGRGETQYF. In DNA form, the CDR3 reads TGTGCCAGCAGCTTTGATTCTTTCAGGACAGGGAGGGGAGAGACCCAGTACTTC.